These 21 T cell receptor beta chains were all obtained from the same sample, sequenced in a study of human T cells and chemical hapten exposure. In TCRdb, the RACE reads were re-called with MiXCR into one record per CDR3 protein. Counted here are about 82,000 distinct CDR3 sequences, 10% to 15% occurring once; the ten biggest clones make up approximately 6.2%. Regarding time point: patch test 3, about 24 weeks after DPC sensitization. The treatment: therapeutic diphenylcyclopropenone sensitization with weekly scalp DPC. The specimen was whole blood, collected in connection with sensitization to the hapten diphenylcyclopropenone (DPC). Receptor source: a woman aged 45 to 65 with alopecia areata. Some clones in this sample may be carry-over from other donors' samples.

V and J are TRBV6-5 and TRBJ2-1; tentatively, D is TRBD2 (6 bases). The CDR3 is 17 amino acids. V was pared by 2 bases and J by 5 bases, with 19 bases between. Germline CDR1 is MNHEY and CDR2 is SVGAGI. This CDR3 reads CASSYRSGVRQDNEQFF. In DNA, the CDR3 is TGTGCCAGCAGTTACAGGTCGGGAGTTCGCCAAGACAATGAGCAGTTCTTC.

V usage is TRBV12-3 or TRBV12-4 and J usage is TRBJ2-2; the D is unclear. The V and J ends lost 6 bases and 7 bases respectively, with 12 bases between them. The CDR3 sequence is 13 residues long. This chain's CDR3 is CASSPLAVGELFF. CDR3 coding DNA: TGTGCCAGCAGCCCCTTGGCTGTCGGGGAGCTGTTTTTT.

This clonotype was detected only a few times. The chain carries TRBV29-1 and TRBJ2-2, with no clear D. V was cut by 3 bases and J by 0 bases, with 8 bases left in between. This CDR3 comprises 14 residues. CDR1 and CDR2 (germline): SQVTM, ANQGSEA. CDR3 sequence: CSVEGRTNTGELFF. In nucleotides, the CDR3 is TGCAGCGTTGAGGGTAGGACGAACACCGGGGAGCTGTTTTTT.

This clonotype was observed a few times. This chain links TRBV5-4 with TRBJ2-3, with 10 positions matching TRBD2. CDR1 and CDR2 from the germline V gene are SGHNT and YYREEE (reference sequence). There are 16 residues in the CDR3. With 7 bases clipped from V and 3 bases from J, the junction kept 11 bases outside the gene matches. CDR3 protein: CASRPSGSGSTDTQYF. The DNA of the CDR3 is TGTGCCAGCCGGCCTAGCGGGAGTGGGAGTACAGATACGCAGTATTTT.

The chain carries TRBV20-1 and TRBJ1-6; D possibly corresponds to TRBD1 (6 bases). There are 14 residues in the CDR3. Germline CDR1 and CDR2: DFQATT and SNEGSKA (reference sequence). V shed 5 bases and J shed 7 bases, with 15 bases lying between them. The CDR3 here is CSAGGQGQNSPLHF. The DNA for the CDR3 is TGCAGTGCTGGAGGCCAGGGGCAGAATTCACCCCTCCACTTT.

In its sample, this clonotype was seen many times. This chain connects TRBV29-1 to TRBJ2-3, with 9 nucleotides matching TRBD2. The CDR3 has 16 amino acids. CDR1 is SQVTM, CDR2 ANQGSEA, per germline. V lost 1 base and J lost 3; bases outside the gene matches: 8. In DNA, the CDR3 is TGCAGCGTTGAAGGGTCGGTGAGCGGGGGGACAGATACGCAGTATTTT. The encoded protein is CSVEGSVSGGTDTQYF.

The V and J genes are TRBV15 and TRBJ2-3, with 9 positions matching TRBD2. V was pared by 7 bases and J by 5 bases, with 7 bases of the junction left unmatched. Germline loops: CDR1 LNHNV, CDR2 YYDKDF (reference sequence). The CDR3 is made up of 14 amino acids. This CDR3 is CATNQREVEDTQYF. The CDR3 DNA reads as TGTGCCACCAACCAGCGGGAGGTCGAAGATACGCAGTATTTT.

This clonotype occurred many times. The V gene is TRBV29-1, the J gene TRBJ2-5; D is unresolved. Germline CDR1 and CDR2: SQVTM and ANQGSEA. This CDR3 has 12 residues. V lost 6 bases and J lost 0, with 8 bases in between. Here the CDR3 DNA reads TGCAGCGTCCGGACGGACCAAGAGACCCAGTACTTC. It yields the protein CSVRTDQETQYF.

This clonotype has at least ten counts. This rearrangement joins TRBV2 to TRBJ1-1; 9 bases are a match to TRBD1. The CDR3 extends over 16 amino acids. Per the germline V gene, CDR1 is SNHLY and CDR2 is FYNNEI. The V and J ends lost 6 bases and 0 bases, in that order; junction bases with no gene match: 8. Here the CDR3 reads CASSRGQGTMNTEAFF. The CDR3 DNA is TGTGCCAGCAGCCGAGGACAGGGGACGATGAACACTGAAGCTTTCTTT.

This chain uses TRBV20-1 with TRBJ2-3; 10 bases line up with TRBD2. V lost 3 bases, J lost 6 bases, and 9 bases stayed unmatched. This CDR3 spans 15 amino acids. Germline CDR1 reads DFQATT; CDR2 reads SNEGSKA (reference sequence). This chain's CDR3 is CSASQLAGEADTQYF. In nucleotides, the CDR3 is TGCAGTGCTAGCCAGCTAGCGGGAGAGGCGGATACGCAGTATTTT.

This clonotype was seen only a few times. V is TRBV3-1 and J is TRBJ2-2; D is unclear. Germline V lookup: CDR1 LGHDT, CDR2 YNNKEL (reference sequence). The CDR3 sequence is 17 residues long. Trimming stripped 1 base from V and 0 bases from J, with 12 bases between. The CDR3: CASSQVGVGPNTGELFF. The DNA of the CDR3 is TGTGCCAGCAGCCAAGTTGGGGTAGGACCGAACACCGGGGAGCTGTTTTTT.

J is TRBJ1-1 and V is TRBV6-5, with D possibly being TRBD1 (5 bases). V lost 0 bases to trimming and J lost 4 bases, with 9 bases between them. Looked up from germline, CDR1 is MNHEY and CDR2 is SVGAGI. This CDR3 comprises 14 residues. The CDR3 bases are TGTGCCAGCAGTTACTCGACGGGGGGCACTGAAGCTTTCTTT. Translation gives CASSYSTGGTEAFF.

CDR3 sequence reads: CASSPGLDNEQFF. CDR3 DNA: TGTGCCAGCAGCCCTGGACTAGACAATGAGCAGTTCTTC. The chain joins TRBV12-3 or TRBV12-4 to TRBJ2-1; 7 nucleotides align to TRBD2. The CDR3 runs 13 residues. The trim removed 6 bases at V and 5 bases at J, leaving 4 bases unmatched.

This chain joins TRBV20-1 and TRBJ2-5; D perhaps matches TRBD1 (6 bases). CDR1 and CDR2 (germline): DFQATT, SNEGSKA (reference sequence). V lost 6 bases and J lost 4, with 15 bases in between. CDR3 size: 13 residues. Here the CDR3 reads CSAPPGVGETQYF. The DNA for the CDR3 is TGCAGTGCCCCACCAGGGGTGGGAGAGACCCAGTACTTC.

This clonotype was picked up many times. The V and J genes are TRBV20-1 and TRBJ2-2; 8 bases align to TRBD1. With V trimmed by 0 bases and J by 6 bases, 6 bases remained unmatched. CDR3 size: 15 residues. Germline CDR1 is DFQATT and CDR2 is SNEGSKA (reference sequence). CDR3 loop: CSAREGTGSAGELFF. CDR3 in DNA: TGCAGTGCTAGAGAGGGGACAGGATCGGCCGGGGAGCTGTTTTTT.

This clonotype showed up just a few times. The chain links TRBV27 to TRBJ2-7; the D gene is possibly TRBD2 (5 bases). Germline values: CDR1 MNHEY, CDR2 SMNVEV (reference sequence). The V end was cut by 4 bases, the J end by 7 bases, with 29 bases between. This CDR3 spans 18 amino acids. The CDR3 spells CASSSYVRETENRGEQYF. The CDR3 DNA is TGTGCCAGCAGTTCCTATGTAAGGGAGACGGAAAATCGAGGGGAGCAGTACTTC.

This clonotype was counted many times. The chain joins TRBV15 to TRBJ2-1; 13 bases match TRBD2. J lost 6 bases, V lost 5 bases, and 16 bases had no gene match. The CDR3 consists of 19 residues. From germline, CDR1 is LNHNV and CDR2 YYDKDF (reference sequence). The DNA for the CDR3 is TGTGCCACCAGCGGAACTAGCGGGAGGGCGAAAAGGATCATCAATGAGCAGTTCTTC. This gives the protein CATSGTSGRAKRIINEQFF.

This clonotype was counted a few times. This CDR3 reads CASSEDSRVSSSGANVLTF. Written as DNA, the CDR3 is TGTGCCAGCAGTGAGGATAGCAGGGTTTCTTCCTCTGGGGCCAACGTCCTGACTTTC. The J gene is TRBJ2-6, the V gene TRBV2, with D perhaps matching TRBD1 (5 bases). CDR1 and CDR2 from the germline V gene are SNHLY and FYNNEI. Trimming pared 3 bases from V and 0 bases from J, leaving 18 bases between. The length of the CDR3 is 19 residues.

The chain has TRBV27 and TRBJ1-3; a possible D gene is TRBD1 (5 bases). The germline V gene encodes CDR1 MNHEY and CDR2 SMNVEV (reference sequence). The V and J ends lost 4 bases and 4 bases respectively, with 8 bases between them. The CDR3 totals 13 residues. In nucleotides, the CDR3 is TGTGCCAGCAGTTCGGGGCCCGGAAACACCATATATTTT. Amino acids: CASSSGPGNTIYF.

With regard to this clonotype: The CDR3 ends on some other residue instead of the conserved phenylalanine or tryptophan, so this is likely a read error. The CDR3 bases are TGCAGTGCTTTAAGTCCTAATGAAAAACTGTTTCTT. Its protein is CSALSPNEKLFL. This chain uses TRBV20-1 with TRBJ1-4; D is ambiguous. The CDR3 has 12 amino acids. The V end lost 5 bases, the J end lost 3 bases, and 7 bases lay between the germline ends. Looked up from germline, CDR1 is DFQATT and CDR2 is SNEGSKA (reference sequence).

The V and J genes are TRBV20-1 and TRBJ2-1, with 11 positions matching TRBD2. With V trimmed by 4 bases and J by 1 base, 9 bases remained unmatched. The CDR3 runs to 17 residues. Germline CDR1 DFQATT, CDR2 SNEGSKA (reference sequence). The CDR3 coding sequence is TGCAGTGCTATCCTAGGGGGGACTAGCGGTTCCTACAATGAGCAGTTCTTC. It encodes CSAILGGTSGSYNEQFF.